These 19 T cell receptor beta chains came from one sample sequenced in a study of T cell changes during pregnancy in multiple sclerosis. The data were produced by immunoSEQ multiplex PCR, yet TCRdb's version contains in-frame clones alone and is incomplete. The data hold 70,000 to 80,000 clones, with approximately 91% observed a single time. The source was peripheral blood, collected before pregnancy. The receptor set was obtained from a female donor with multiple sclerosis, enrolled in a pregnancy study.

This chain joins TRBV6-1 and TRBJ2-7; 7 bases line up with TRBD2. CDR1 and CDR2 (germline): MNHNS, SASEGT. The CDR3 is 15 residues long. Trimming removed 1 base from V and 5 bases from J; junction bases left unmatched: 8. The CDR3 DNA reads TGTGCCAGCAGTGAAGTTGCGGGAGCCCGGCACGAGCAGTACTTC. This sequence encodes CASSEVAGARHEQYF.

The rearrangement joins TRBV4-2 to TRBJ2-1, with 14 bases aligning to TRBD2. Trimming took 4 bases from V and 6 from J; bases not matched to a gene: 17. The CDR3 contains 20 residues. Per germline, CDR1 LGHNA and CDR2 YNFKEQ. The CDR3 region is CASSRGGGRLAGGPGNEQFF. For the CDR3, the DNA is TGTGCCAGCAGCCGCGGGGGAGGCCGACTAGCGGGAGGGCCGGGCAATGAGCAGTTCTTC.

The chain couples TRBV7-2 to TRBJ2-3; D uncertain. In germline, CDR1 is SGHTA, CDR2 FQGNSA. Deletions cut 3 bases from V and 4 bases from J, with 5 bases between. The CDR3 sequence is 12 residues long. The CDR3 loop is CASSFYADTQYF. The CDR3 nucleotides read TGTGCCAGCAGCTTCTATGCAGATACGCAGTATTTT.

The V gene is TRBV7-9, the J gene TRBJ1-1; D is unresolved. Per germline, CDR1 SEHNR and CDR2 FQNEAQ (reference sequence). Trimming removed 8 bases at V and 7 bases at J, with 8 bases between. The length of the CDR3 is 10 residues. This CDR3 reads CASGDNEAFF. CDR3 bases: TGTGCCAGCGGAGATAATGAAGCTTTCTTT.

The chain links TRBV29-1 to TRBJ1-5, with a possible D match to TRBD1 (5 bases). The ends were cut back, 6 bases at V and 2 bases at J, with 14 bases in the middle. Germline lookup yields CDR1 SQVTM and CDR2 ANQGSEA. This CDR3 is built from 14 residues. The CDR3 DNA follows: TGCAGCGTCACCGACAGTTGGGGCAATCAGCCCCAGCATTTT. Its translation: CSVTDSWGNQPQHF.

CDR3 sequence (DNA): TGTGCCAGCAGCAAAGGGGGACCTCGGGGGCAGTACTTC. This encodes CASSKGGPRGQYF. V is TRBV21-1 and J is TRBJ2-5; the table's D call, TRBD2, was not checked against the DNA. TRBV21-1 is termed a pseudogene. The CDR3 runs to 13 residues.

The V and J genes are TRBV18 and TRBJ1-1, with D uncertain. Trimming left V 0 bases short and J 0 bases short, with 5 bases between. CDR1 and CDR2 (germline): KGHSH, LQKENI. The CDR3 has 14 residues. In DNA form, the CDR3 reads TGTGCCAGCTCACCACCCTCCGTGAACACTGAAGCTTTCTTT. Encoded protein: CASSPPSVNTEAFF.

The V gene is TRBV5-1, the J gene TRBJ1-2; D perhaps matches TRBD1 (6 bases). Trimming cost V 0 bases and J 6 bases, with 6 bases left between them. This CDR3 has 12 amino acids. The germline V gene encodes CDR1 SGHRS and CDR2 YFSETQ. Written as DNA, the CDR3 is TGCGCCAGCAGCTTGGACAGGGATGGCTACACCTTC. Amino acids: CASSLDRDGYTF.

The J gene is TRBJ1-3, the V gene TRBV4-1, with TRBD1 matching 8 bases. Germline V gene lookup returns CDR1 MGHRA and CDR2 YSYEKL. This CDR3 spans 16 amino acids. V trimming: 3 bases; J trimming: 2 bases; junction bases outside the gene matches: 6. The CDR3 DNA sequence: TGCGCCAGCAGCCACACACTGGACAGGGCTGGAAACACCATATATTTT. It specifies CASSHTLDRAGNTIYF.

The chain's CDR3 is CASSIMASGSQTQYF. CDR3 DNA: TGTGCCAGTAGTATAATGGCTAGCGGGAGCCAGACCCAGTACTTC. The genes are TRBV19 and TRBJ2-5; 10 bases align to TRBD2. V lost 2 bases to trimming and J lost 6 bases; unmatched junction nucleotides: 6. This CDR3 has 15 amino acids. The germline V gene has CDR1 LNHDA and CDR2 SQIVND (reference sequence).

The chain has TRBV5-1 and TRBJ2-7; D gene unclear. With 0 bases removed from V and 3 bases from J, the gap between germline ends came to 13 bases. Germline CDR1 is SGHRS and CDR2 is YFSETQ. CDR3 length: 15 residues. CDR3 nucleotide sequence: TGCGCCAGCAGCTTGGTAGGAGACTCATACTACGAGCAGTACTTC. Its translation: CASSLVGDSYYEQYF.

V gene TRBV7-2 combines with J gene TRBJ1-5, with TRBD1 matching 8 bases. Germline CDR1 reads SGHTA; CDR2 reads FQGNSA. V was clipped by 5 bases and J by 10 bases; unmatched bases: 7. The CDR3 has 13 residues. CDR3 protein: CASSPGQDLPQHF. CDR3 in DNA: TGTGCCAGCAGCCCGGGACAGGATCTCCCCCAGCATTTT.

V is TRBV2 and J is TRBJ1-5; the D is unclear. This CDR3 region has 15 residues. In germline, CDR1 is SNHLY, CDR2 FYNNEI. The V end lost 2 bases, the J end lost 1 base, and 9 bases lay between the germline ends. The CDR3 reads CASSELGQSNQPQHF. CDR3 coding DNA: TGTGCCAGCAGTGAACTGGGCCAGAGCAATCAGCCCCAGCATTTT.

The rearrangement joins TRBV7-4 to TRBJ2-7; 8 bases fit TRBD1. The V gene's germline CDR1 is SGHVT and CDR2 SQSDAQ. V was clipped by 4 bases and J by 0 bases; unmatched bases: 14. This CDR3 has 18 amino acids. The CDR3: CASSSRSGTGESSYEQYF. Here the CDR3 DNA reads TGTGCCAGCAGCTCCCGGTCCGGGACAGGCGAAAGCTCCTACGAGCAGTACTTC.

The J gene is TRBJ1-4, the V gene TRBV19; D unresolved. The V end was cut by 1 base, the J end by 4 bases, with 10 bases between. In germline, CDR1 is LNHDA, CDR2 SQIVND (reference sequence). The CDR3 is 15 residues long. CDR3 DNA sequence: TGTGCCAGTAGTATAGTCGGAGACGGTAATGAAAAACTGTTTTTT. Translating it yields CASSIVGDGNEKLFF.

The V call is TRBV11-2, the J call TRBJ2-7, with TRBD2 identical over 9 bases. In germline, CDR1 is SGHAT, CDR2 FQNNGV. This CDR3 is 15 amino acids long. V shed 5 bases and J 6 bases; nucleotides not matched to a gene: 11. In DNA, the CDR3 is TGTGCCAGCAGCGCGGGGGGGACTAGTCGCTCCGAGCAGTACTTC. Its protein is CASSAGGTSRSEQYF.

CDR3 DNA: TGTGCCAGTAGTCACGGACAGCCCACAGATACGCAGTATTTT. Amino acids: CASSHGQPTDTQYF. This chain links TRBV19 with TRBJ2-3; D is possibly TRBD1 (6 bases). Germline loops: CDR1 LNHDA, CDR2 SQIVND (reference sequence). The CDR3 has 14 amino acids. Trimming stripped 5 bases from V and 2 bases from J, with 11 bases between.

For the CDR3, the DNA is TGTGCCAGCAGCAAGCGGGGAGGTGGGAATGAGCAGTTCTTC. Protein: CASSKRGGGNEQFF. The chain joins TRBV6-5 to TRBJ2-1, with 7 bases identical to TRBD2. The CDR3 length is 14 residues. Germline CDR1 is MNHEY and CDR2 is SVGAGI. Unmatched junction bases numbered 9, after V lost 6 bases and J lost 7 bases.

This chain connects TRBV6-5 to TRBJ1-1; 8 bases are a match to TRBD1. CDR1 and CDR2 from the germline V gene are MNHEY and SVGAGI. This CDR3 region has 13 residues. V shed 5 bases and J 4 bases; nucleotides not matched to a gene: 3. The CDR3, as DNA: TGTGCCAGCAGTAGAACAGGGGGCACTGAAGCTTTCTTT. Translated: CASSRTGGTEAFF.